This TCR beta chain was profiled in a study of shared clonotypes between healthy human individuals. The CDR3 loop spans 15 amino acids. The germline CDR1 and CDR2 sequences are SGHDT and YYEEEE. Trimming took 4 bases from V and 4 from J, leaving 18 bases between them. Clones were read by immunoSEQ multiplex PCR, and TCRdb kept only the in-frame ones, dropping some. The sample carries millions of clones, roughly 94% recorded once. Of note for this clone: The sample holds other DNA sequences that translate to the same CDR3.

Terminally differentiated effector memory CD45RA+ cells were left out of the naive CD8 fraction, which was CD45RO-negative and positively selected for CCR7. The V call is TRBV5-6, the J call TRBJ2-7, with a tentative D call TRBD1 (6 bases). The source material was naive CD8+ T cells sorted from blood. This clonotype originated in a young man in good health. The DNA of the CDR3 is TGTGCCAGCAGCCCCCGATTGGCAGGGGCTTACGAGCAGTACTTC. Translated: CASSPRLAGAYEQYF.